A selection of T cell receptor beta chains follows, all from one sample in a study of T-cell memory formation after mild COVID-19. TCRdb re-called the 5' RACE reads with MiXCR, one entry per CDR3 protein. The sample contains about 560,000 distinct CDR3 sequences, roughly 18% of which appear only once. The sample comprised PBMCs or a T cell subset sorted from them (not recorded which). The source is an adult woman who had mild COVID-19 (a few samples of this study predate the infection). Cell type and time point are not known. Each CDR3 is given with its conserved first and last residue. The order of the fields is CDR3 DNA, CDR3 protein, V gene, J gene, CDR3 length, clone size, D gene. D genes are given only for firm matches. The size field is filled for only some rows; it gives once, few, many or a size class.

DNA: TGTGCCAGCGGGGGGGCTGGCACCGGGGAGCTGTTTTTT; CDR3: CASGGAGTGELFF; V: TRBV13; J: TRBJ2-2; length: 13; size: few; D: NA
DNA: TGTGCCAGCAGCTCACCCTCGACAGGGCTCTACGAGCAGTACTTC; CDR3: CASSSPSTGLYEQYF; V: TRBV7-9; J: TRBJ2-7; length: 15; size: few; D: TRBD1
DNA: TGTGCCACCAGTGATCGTAGGGGGGGCACAGATACGCAGTATTTT; CDR3: CATSDRRGGTDTQYF; V: TRBV24-1; J: TRBJ2-3; length: 15; size: NA; D: NA
DNA: TGTGCTAGCAGCTCGGACTTAACAGGAACGAGCGGGGCCAACGTCCTGACTTTC; CDR3: CASSSDLTGTSGANVLTF; V: TRBV7-7; J: TRBJ2-6; length: 18; size: NA; D: NA
DNA: TGTGCCAGCAGCCCAGGGTACGGGGAGCTGTTTTTT; CDR3: CASSPGYGELFF; V: TRBV28; J: TRBJ2-2; length: 12; size: few; D: NA
DNA: TGTGCCAGCAGCCCGCAACCGGGACAGACTTCCTACGAGCAGTACTTC; CDR3: CASSPQPGQTSYEQYF; V: TRBV7-9; J: TRBJ2-7; length: 16; size: few; D: TRBD1
DNA: TGTGCCAGCAGTTATCATGGCTACACCTTC; CDR3: CASSYHGYTF; V: TRBV12-3/TRBV12-4; J: TRBJ1-2; length: 10; size: NA; D: NA
DNA: TGTGCCAGCAGCTTTAGCGGGAGTGTGAATGAGCAGTTCTTC; CDR3: CASSFSGSVNEQFF; V: TRBV7-9; J: TRBJ2-1; length: 14; size: few; D: TRBD2
DNA: TGTGCCAGCAAGACCTTTGGGACGCATAATGAAAAACTGTTTTTT; CDR3: CASKTFGTHNEKLFF; V: TRBV27; J: TRBJ1-4; length: 15; size: few; D: NA
DNA: TGTGCCAGCAGGGAACCCTCAAAGGGGGCCGGGGAGCTGTTTTTT; CDR3: CASREPSKGAGELFF; V: TRBV27; J: TRBJ2-2; length: 15; size: NA; D: NA
DNA: TGCGCCAGCAGCCAAGCAGCGGCCCTCGGCCCGGAAACGCAGTATTTT; CDR3: CASSQAAALGPETQYF; V: TRBV4-3; J: TRBJ2-3; length: 16; size: NA; D: NA
DNA: TGCAGCGTTGGGGGGACCCAGTACTTC; CDR3: CSVGGTQYF; V: TRBV29-1; J: TRBJ2-5; length: 9; size: NA; D: NA
DNA: TGCAGTGCGCACAGACTAGGAGGGTCCTACAATGAGCAGTTCTTC; CDR3: CSAHRLGGSYNEQFF; V: TRBV20-1; J: TRBJ2-1; length: 15; size: many; D: NA
DNA: TGTGCCAGCAGTTTACTGGGACAGCGGAATGAAAAACTGTTTTTT; CDR3: CASSLLGQRNEKLFF; V: TRBV6-5; J: TRBJ1-4; length: 15; size: NA; D: TRBD1
DNA: TGTGCCTGGAGACCCGGGTTTGCGGGGGGCTACACCTTC; CDR3: CAWRPGFAGGYTF; V: TRBV30; J: TRBJ1-2; length: 13; size: few; D: NA
DNA: TGTGCCAGCAGCCCCGGACTAGCGGGGAACACCGGGGAGCTGTTTTTT; CDR3: CASSPGLAGNTGELFF; V: TRBV9; J: TRBJ2-2; length: 16; size: many; D: TRBD2
DNA: TGTGCCAGCAGCTTAGGGGGGGGGTTCCCAGCTAAGGCCGAGCAGTACTTC; CDR3: CASSLGGGFPAKAEQYF; V: TRBV7-6; J: TRBJ2-7; length: 17; size: NA; D: TRBD2
DNA: TGCGCCAGCAGCCAGTGGTTAAACACTGAAGCTTTCTTT; CDR3: CASSQWLNTEAFF; V: TRBV4-1; J: TRBJ1-1; length: 13; size: NA; D: NA
DNA: TGTGCCAGCAGCTCGATAAGGGGAGAGACCCAGTACTTC; CDR3: CASSSIRGETQYF; V: TRBV7-3; J: TRBJ2-5; length: 13; size: NA; D: NA
DNA: TGCGCCAGCAGCCAAGATGGGTCCGGCGGGGGCGCCGTCAATGAGCAGTTCTTC; CDR3: CASSQDGSGGGAVNEQFF; V: TRBV4-1; J: TRBJ2-1; length: 18; size: few; D: NA
DNA: TGTGCCAGTAGTATCCCCGGACAGGGCGCTGGGGCCAACGTCCTGACTTTC; CDR3: CASSIPGQGAGANVLTF; V: TRBV19; J: TRBJ2-6; length: 17; size: once; D: TRBD1
DNA: TGCAGCGAGACTAGTACAGATACGCAGTATTTT; CDR3: CSETSTDTQYF; V: TRBV29-1; J: TRBJ2-3; length: 11; size: NA; D: NA
DNA: TGTGCCAGCAGTGAACCTAGCGGGCGTTGGTATCAGCAGTACTTC; CDR3: CASSEPSGRWYQQYF; V: TRBV2; J: TRBJ2-7; length: 15; size: NA; D: TRBD2
DNA: TGTGCCAGCAGTTTAGCGGGGGGCCACCAAGAGACCCAGTACTTC; CDR3: CASSLAGGHQETQYF; V: TRBV2; J: TRBJ2-5; length: 15; size: once; D: TRBD2
DNA: TGTGCCAGCAGCTCTGACAGGGGGCGGGTGGAGACCCAGTACTTC; CDR3: CASSSDRGRVETQYF; V: TRBV5-6; J: TRBJ2-5; length: 15; size: few; D: TRBD1
DNA: TGTGCCAGCAGCCGAGGGGACCTAAGGTATCAGCCCCAGCATTTT; CDR3: CASSRGDLRYQPQHF; V: TRBV6-2/TRBV6-3; J: TRBJ1-5; length: 15; size: NA; D: NA
DNA: TGTGCCAGCAGCCCGGGACAGATTGCCTACGAGCAGTACTTC; CDR3: CASSPGQIAYEQYF; V: TRBV14; J: TRBJ2-7; length: 14; size: NA; D: TRBD1
DNA: TGTGCCAGCAGGTGGGACAGGGGGGCCCCTGAAGCTTTCTTT; CDR3: CASRWDRGAPEAFF; V: TRBV6-5; J: TRBJ1-1; length: 14; size: NA; D: TRBD1
DNA: TGTGCCAGCAGTTTCACGACTAGCGGTACCGGGGAGCTGTTTTTT; CDR3: CASSFTTSGTGELFF; V: TRBV6-6; J: TRBJ2-2; length: 15; size: many; D: TRBD2
DNA: TGTGCCAGCTCCCAACGGACGGAGCCTCTTAACTATGGCTACACCTTC; CDR3: CASSQRTEPLNYGYTF; V: TRBV6-1; J: TRBJ1-2; length: 16; size: few; D: NA
DNA: TGTGCCAGCAGCCCTCCGGAGCTGGAGACCCAGTACTTC; CDR3: CASSPPELETQYF; V: TRBV7-9; J: TRBJ2-5; length: 13; size: many; D: NA
DNA: TGCGCCAGCAGCTTGCTTATTTCGACTCCGGGGAACACCGGGGAGCTGTTTTTT; CDR3: CASSLLISTPGNTGELFF; V: TRBV5-1; J: TRBJ2-2; length: 18; size: many; D: NA
DNA: TGTGCCACCAGTGCGGACAGACTTTATGGCTACACCTTC; CDR3: CATSADRLYGYTF; V: TRBV24-1; J: TRBJ1-2; length: 13; size: NA; D: NA
DNA: TGTGCCAGCGCGAGTGTGGGACTAGCGGGAGTTGAGCAGTTCTTC; CDR3: CASASVGLAGVEQFF; V: TRBV4-2; J: TRBJ2-1; length: 15; size: NA; D: TRBD2
DNA: TGTGCCTGGAGTGCCGGAAGATCTGGAAACACCATATATTTT; CDR3: CAWSAGRSGNTIYF; V: TRBV30; J: TRBJ1-3; length: 14; size: NA; D: NA